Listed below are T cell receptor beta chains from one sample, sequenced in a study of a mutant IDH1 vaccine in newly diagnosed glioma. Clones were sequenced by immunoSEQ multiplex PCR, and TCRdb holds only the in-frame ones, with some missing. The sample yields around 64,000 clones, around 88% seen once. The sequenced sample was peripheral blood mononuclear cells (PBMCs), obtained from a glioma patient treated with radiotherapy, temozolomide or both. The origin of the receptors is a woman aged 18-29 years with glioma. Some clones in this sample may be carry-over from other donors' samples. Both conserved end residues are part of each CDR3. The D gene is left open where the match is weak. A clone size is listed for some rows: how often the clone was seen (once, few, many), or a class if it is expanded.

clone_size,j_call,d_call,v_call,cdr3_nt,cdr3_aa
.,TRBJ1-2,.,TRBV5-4,TGTGCCAGCAGCTTGCTTGGAGACGGCTACACCTTC,CASSLLGDGYTF
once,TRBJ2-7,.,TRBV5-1,TGCGCCAGCAGCTTGAAGGGGAGATCCTACGAGCAGTACTTC,CASSLKGRSYEQYF
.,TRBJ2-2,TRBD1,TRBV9,TGTGCCAGCAGCGTGGACGAGGGGGCCACTGGGGAGCTGTTTTTT,CASSVDEGATGELFF
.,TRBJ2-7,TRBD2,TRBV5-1,TGCGCCAGCAGCTTGGCTAGCGGGGGGGCCACCTCCTACGAGCAGTACTTC,CASSLASGGATSYEQYF
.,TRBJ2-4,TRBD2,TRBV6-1,TGTGCCAGCAGTGAGAACGGGGGGGGGAACATTCAGTACTTC,CASSENGGGNIQYF
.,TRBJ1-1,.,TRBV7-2,TGTGCCAGCAGCCTCGGAGGGGGGAACACTGAAGCTTTCTTT,CASSLGGGNTEAFF
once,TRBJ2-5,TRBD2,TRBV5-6,TGTGCCAGCAGCTTCGCTAGCGGGCTTCCGTACCAAGAGACCCAGTACTTC,CASSFASGLPYQETQYF
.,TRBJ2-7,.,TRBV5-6,TGTGCCAGCAGCTCCCCGCACTCCTACGAGCAGTACTTC,CASSSPHSYEQYF
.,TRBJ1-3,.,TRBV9,TGTGCCAGCTCTGCTTTTTCCCCAGGGGCAGTGGCTGGAAACACCATATATTTT,CASSAFSPGAVAGNTIYF
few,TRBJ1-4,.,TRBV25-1,TGTGCCAGCAGTGAGGGCGGTTACGAACTGTTTTTT,CASSEGGYELFF
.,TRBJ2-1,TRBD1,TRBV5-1,TGCGCCAGCAGCTCCGGGACAGGGATCGATGAGCAGTTCTTC,CASSSGTGIDEQFF
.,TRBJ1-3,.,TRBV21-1,TGTGCCAGCAGCGATGCCCTGCCCGCTGGAAACACCATATATTTT,CASSDALPAGNTIYF